A single sample gave rise to the 24 T cell receptor beta chains below, sequenced in a study of cytomegalovirus exposure and HLA in healthy donors (dated 2017 in TCRdb). The library was built by means of the immunoSEQ multiplex PCR assay. For the multiplex PCR, a mixture combining 60 forward primers for TCR Vbeta segments and 13 reverse primers for TCR Jbeta segments was used. TCRdb carries this immuneACCESS record with in-frame sequences only. Its versions omit some clonotypes, under half of them owing to an unresolved V gene in the studies checked, with the rest unexplained. In this sample the table shows 130,000 or so clones, approximately 85% of which occur a single time. Together, the top ten hold roughly 8% of the sample. Sequencing input: PBMCs. These receptors were taken from a woman aged 50 to 60 in good health and CMV-seropositive.

The chain links TRBV4-2 to TRBJ2-7; 7 bases agree with TRBD2. CDR1 and CDR2 from the germline V gene are LGHNA and YNFKEQ. The length of the CDR3 is 15 residues. V lost 5 bases and J lost 6; bases outside the gene matches: 13. The DNA of the CDR3 is TGTGCCAGCAGCTCCCAGGGAGGCGGGAGTGCCGAGCAGTACTTC. Amino acid sequence: CASSSQGGGSAEQYF.

The rearrangement links TRBV25-1 to TRBJ1-1; D not resolved. Germline-derived CDR1 and CDR2 are MGHDK and SYGVNS. CDR3 length: 15 amino acids. The V gene lost 5 bases and the J gene lost 4 bases, with 17 bases spanning the gap. For the CDR3, the DNA is TGTGCCAGCAGTCTAAACCCCAATTATACCACTGAAGCTTTCTTT. Amino acid sequence: CASSLNPNYTTEAFF. The entire variable domain, with the rest obtained from reference TRBV25-1 and TRBJ1-1, is as follows: EADIYQTPRYLVIGTGKKITLECSQTMGHDKMYWYQQDPGMELHLIHYSYGVNSTEKGDLSSESTVSRIRTEHFPLTLESARPSHTSQYLCASSLNPNYTTEAFFGQGTRLTVV.

This chain uses TRBV5-1 with TRBJ1-2, with TRBD1 matching 8 bases. Germline V gives CDR1 SGHRS, CDR2 YFSETQ. The V gene end was trimmed by 4 bases and the J gene end by 3 bases; junction bases not matched to a gene: 8. The CDR3 is made up of 15 amino acids. CDR3: CASSPEGRGHYGYTF. In DNA, the CDR3 is TGCGCCAGCAGCCCTGAGGGCAGGGGGCACTATGGCTACACCTTC.

In this sample, this clone turned up a few times. A junction boundary mismatches the germline segment, possibly from a read error. V and J are TRBV10-3 and TRBJ1-5; TRBD1 matches at 7 bases. Germline CDR1 reads ENHRY; CDR2 reads SYGVKD. This CDR3 region has 17 residues. The CDR3 loop reads CASSDFRDKGADQPQHF. The CDR3 DNA follows: TGTGCCAGCAGTGACTTTCGGGATAAGGGGGCGGATCAGCCCCAGCATTTT.

The genes are TRBV5-6 and TRBJ1-1, with TRBD1 as a possible D gene (6 bases). Per germline, CDR1 SGHDT and CDR2 YYEEEE. Between the trimmed V and J ends, which lost 4 bases and 7 bases, there was a span of 14 bases. The CDR3 is made up of 13 amino acids. The CDR3 DNA reads as TGTGCCAGCAGCCGAGGACAGAGCCTTGAAGCTTTCTTT. Its translation is CASSRGQSLEAFF.

The chain couples TRBV9 to TRBJ1-6; D uncertain. Germline assignment: CDR1 SGDLS and CDR2 YYNGEE. Trimming shortened V by 0 bases and J by 10 bases, and 8 bases separated the two germline ends. This CDR3 comprises 13 residues. CDR3 residues: CASSVEERSPLHF. The CDR3 nucleotides read TGTGCCAGCAGCGTAGAAGAGCGCTCACCCCTCCACTTT.

In regard to this clone: One end of the junction does not line up with germline, which may come from a read error. The chain joins TRBV6-1 to TRBJ1-5, with D uncertain. CDR3 length equals 15 residues. Germline V CDR1 and CDR2: MNHNS, SASEGT. The CDR3 bases are TGTGCCAGCAGTGTCGAGGAGTATAGCAGTCAGCCCCAGCATTTT. This encodes CASSVEEYSSQPQHF.

The chain carries TRBV29-1 and TRBJ2-3; perhaps TRBD2 as D (6 bases). Germline V gene sequence: CDR1 SQVTM, CDR2 ANQGSEA. The CDR3 length is 15 residues. Trimming shortened V by 1 base and J by 0 bases, and 11 bases separated the two germline ends. CDR3 loop: CSVEGRGGSTDTQYF. The CDR3 DNA reads TGCAGCGTTGAAGGTCGGGGAGGTAGCACAGATACGCAGTATTTT.

The chain recombines TRBV10-1 with TRBJ2-7, with 8 bases that match TRBD1. The CDR3 has 13 residues. V shed 4 bases, J shed 3 bases, and the junction held 2 bases outside the gene matches. CDR1 and CDR2 (germline): WNHNN, SYGVQD (reference sequence). CDR3 region: CASSAGQGYEQYF. The CDR3 DNA reads TGCGCCAGCAGTGCCGGACAGGGCTACGAGCAGTACTTC.

The chain recombines TRBV30 with TRBJ2-3; tentative D call: TRBD2 (5 bases). Germline V gives CDR1 GTSNPN, CDR2 SVGIG (reference sequence). V lost 0 bases and J lost 5, with 18 bases in between. This CDR3 is built from 16 residues. The CDR3 sequence is CAWSVRRASWGDTQYF. The CDR3 coding sequence is TGTGCCTGGAGTGTACGAAGGGCTAGCTGGGGAGATACGCAGTATTTT.

The chain has TRBV7-3 and TRBJ2-2, with D tentatively TRBD2 (5 bases). The V gene's germline CDR1 is SGHTA and CDR2 FQGTGA. The CDR3 covers 15 residues. V gave up 5 bases and J gave up 6 bases, with 16 bases separating them. DNA of the CDR3: TGTGCCAGCAGCGTCACGCGCGCGGGCGCCGGGGAGCTGTTTTTT. Its protein product is CASSVTRAGAGELFF.

The V gene is TRBV30, the J gene TRBJ2-7, with 12 bases lining up with TRBD2. J was trimmed by 0 bases and V by 1 base; bases with no gene match: 4. CDR1 and CDR2 (germline): GTSNPN, SVGIG (reference sequence). There are 16 residues in the CDR3. In DNA form, the CDR3 reads TGTGCCTGGAGTGAAGGACTAGCGGGACTCTCCTACGAGCAGTACTTC. It yields the protein CAWSEGLAGLSYEQYF. Supplemented by reference TRBV30 and TRBJ2-7, the full variable domain reads SQTIHQWPATLVQPVGSPLSLECTVEGTSNPNLYWYRQAAGRGLQLLFYSVGIGQISSEVPQNLSASRPQDRQFILSSKKLLLSDSGFYLCAWSEGLAGLSYEQYFGPGTRLTVT.

The chain carries TRBV10-3 and TRBJ2-7; TRBD1 aligns across 8 bases. The length of the CDR3 is 14 residues. Germline V gene lookup returns CDR1 ENHRY and CDR2 SYGVKD. Unmatched junction bases numbered 10, after V lost 7 bases and J lost 5 bases. DNA of the CDR3: TGTGCCATCACCCCGGACAGGGTAGTGGACGAGCAGTACTTC. It specifies CAITPDRVVDEQYF.

This clone came up a few times. CDR3 amino acids: CASSEISYYGYTF. The DNA of the CDR3 is TGTGCCAGCAGTGAAATCAGTTACTATGGCTACACCTTC. The chain carries TRBV2 and TRBJ1-2; the D is unclear. Germline lookup yields CDR1 SNHLY and CDR2 FYNNEI. Trimming took 2 bases from V and 3 from J, leaving 7 bases between them. This CDR3 is 13 amino acids long.

Points on this clone: An end of the junction differs from the germline gene, which may be a read error. The rearrangement uses TRBV7-7 and TRBJ2-5, with TRBD1 matching 10 bases. CDR1 and CDR2 (germline): SSHAT, FNYEAQ (reference sequence). CDR3 length: 15 residues. The CDR3 sequence is CASSPRTGGQETQYF. The CDR3 coding sequence is TGTGCTAGCAGCCCGCGGACAGGGGGCCAAGAGACCCAGTACTTC.

This chain links TRBV29-1 with TRBJ2-4; 7 bases are a match to TRBD1. There are 15 residues in the CDR3. V was clipped by 0 bases and J by 9 bases; unmatched bases: 11. Germline V gives CDR1 SQVTM, CDR2 ANQGSEA. CDR3 in DNA: TGCAGCGTTGAAGATTGGACAGGATACCTTGGCATTCAGTACTTC. Encoded protein: CSVEDWTGYLGIQYF.

The rearrangement uses TRBV5-1 and TRBJ2-2; 8 nucleotides align to TRBD1. The germline CDR1 and CDR2 sequences are SGHRS and YFSETQ. Trimming took 3 bases from V and 5 from J; bases not matched to a gene: 3. This CDR3 is 14 amino acids long. CDR3 nucleotides: TGCGCCAGCAGCTGGACAGGGCAGACCGGGGAGCTGTTTTTT. Its translation: CASSWTGQTGELFF.

The chain employs TRBV7-9 and TRBJ2-3, with a tentative D call TRBD1 (5 bases). Germline CDR1 and CDR2: SEHNR and FQNEAQ (reference sequence). Trimming cost V 3 bases and J 5 bases, with 15 bases left between them. The CDR3 length is 15 residues. CDR3 region: CASSFYSREQDTQYF. CDR3 nucleotide sequence: TGTGCCAGCAGCTTTTATTCCAGGGAACAAGATACGCAGTATTTT.

The chain has TRBV13 and TRBJ2-5; 15 bases map to TRBD2. CDR3 length: 16 amino acids. CDR1 is PRHDT, CDR2 FYEKMQ, per germline (reference sequence). V lost 5 bases, J lost 5 bases, and 6 bases stayed unmatched. CDR3 in amino acids: CASSRTSGRATETQYF. CDR3 nucleotide sequence: TGTGCCAGCAGCCGGACTAGCGGGAGGGCCACGGAGACCCAGTACTTC.

V and J are TRBV6-6 and TRBJ2-1; 10 nucleotides agree with TRBD2. CDR3 length: 14 amino acids. V lost 4 bases to trimming and J lost 6 bases; unmatched junction nucleotides: 3. The V gene's germline CDR1 is MNHNY and CDR2 SVGAGI (reference sequence). CDR3 in DNA: TGTGCCAGCAGTTTTAGCGGGGGGCCCAATGAGCAGTTCTTC. This translates into CASSFSGGPNEQFF.

This chain uses TRBV11-2 with TRBJ2-3; TRBD2 matches 7 bases. Trimming removed 4 bases from V and 9 bases from J; junction bases left unmatched: 7. Germline values: CDR1 SGHAT, CDR2 FQNNGV. The CDR3 totals 13 residues. CDR3: CASSSRTSLTQYF. Here the CDR3 DNA reads TGTGCCAGCAGCTCACGGACTAGTTTGACGCAGTATTTT.

This chain connects TRBV7-8 to TRBJ2-1; 8 bases map to TRBD2. Losses at the gene ends were 3 bases for V and 4 bases for J; bases not matched to a gene: 2. The CDR3 has 14 residues. The germline CDR1 and CDR2 sequences are SGHVS and FQNEAQ. DNA for the CDR3: TGTGCCAGCAGCTTCGGACTAGCATACAATGAGCAGTTCTTC. Its protein product is CASSFGLAYNEQFF.

The chain combines TRBV6-1 with TRBJ1-1; weak D call: TRBD1 (5 bases). The CDR3 is 13 amino acids. V was trimmed by 5 bases and J by 1 base, leaving 8 bases between them. Germline CDR1 is MNHNS and CDR2 is SASEGT. CDR3 nucleotides: TGTGCCAGCAGTTTGACAGAGAACACTGAAGCTTTCTTT. Protein sequence: CASSLTENTEAFF.

The chain recombines TRBV5-1 with TRBJ2-3, with TRBD2 identical over 7 bases. Looked up from germline, CDR1 is SGHRS and CDR2 is YFSETQ. V lost 4 bases and J lost 2; bases outside the gene matches: 7. The CDR3 is 15 amino acids. In nucleotides, the CDR3 is TGCGCCAGCAGCCCTGGGAGGGCAACCACAGATACGCAGTATTTT. It translates to CASSPGRATTDTQYF.